Listed here are 18 T cell receptor beta chains from one sample, sequenced in a study of T-cell reconstitution after alpha-beta-depleted transplantation in children. A library of TCRbeta sequences, prepared with unique molecular identifiers, was generated. TCRdb passed the PCR reads through MiXCR, listing each CDR3 protein once. The sample shows roughly 500,000 distinct CDR3 sequences, 30% to 35% of them seen only once. The source was PBMCs from the stem cell graft donor, collected from the stem cell graft. The receptors were gathered from a human donor who donated a stem cell graft to a child with aplastic anemia.

This chain connects TRBV20-1 to TRBJ2-5; D perhaps matches TRBD2 (6 bases). The germline V gene has CDR1 DFQATT and CDR2 SNEGSKA (reference sequence). The CDR3 is 14 residues long. V dropped 6 bases and J dropped 1 base, with 15 bases sitting between them. CDR3 in DNA: TGCAGTGCCATCATAGGAGGGACCCAAGAGACCCAGTACTTC. Its translation: CSAIIGGTQETQYF.

The CDR3 DNA sequence: TGCAGCGTTCAGTCTCCGCGCCTCACAGATACGCAGTATTTT. Translation: CSVQSPRLTDTQYF. The V gene is TRBV29-1, the J gene TRBJ2-3, with D hard to call. CDR3 length: 14 residues. Germline V gives CDR1 SQVTM, CDR2 ANQGSEA. V was shortened by 5 bases and J by 2 bases, with 14 bases between the two germline ends.

Ten or more counts support this clonotype. The gene calls are TRBV20-1 and TRBJ2-7; TRBD2 agrees at 8 bases. The CDR3 runs 15 residues. The germline V gene has CDR1 DFQATT and CDR2 SNEGSKA (reference sequence). Trimming removed 0 bases from V and 7 bases from J; junction bases left unmatched: 11. The DNA of the CDR3 is TGCAGTGCTAGAGAGCGGGAGGTAACCGTCGGGGAGCAGTACTTC. Its protein product is CSAREREVTVGEQYF.

The V gene is TRBV3-1, the J gene TRBJ1-1; TRBD1 matches 9 bases. CDR3 length equals 15 residues. V shed 5 bases and J 4 bases; nucleotides not matched to a gene: 8. CDR1 and CDR2 (germline): LGHDT, YNNKEL (reference sequence). CDR3 region: CASSVGTGLLTEAFF. Here the CDR3 DNA reads TGTGCCAGCAGCGTAGGGACAGGGTTACTCACTGAAGCTTTCTTT.

This rearrangement joins TRBV11-2 to TRBJ2-5; TRBD1 aligns across 7 bases. CDR1 and CDR2 (germline): SGHAT, FQNNGV. V was clipped by 1 base and J by 7 bases; unmatched bases: 9. The CDR3 totals 15 residues. The CDR3 region is CASSLARGYKATQYF. In DNA, the CDR3 is TGTGCCAGCAGCTTAGCCAGGGGGTACAAAGCGACCCAGTACTTC.

V and J are TRBV29-1 and TRBJ1-2; D remains unclear. Germline CDR1 reads SQVTM; CDR2 reads ANQGSEA. The CDR3 is 12 amino acids. CDR3 in DNA: TGCACCGCGGGCGACCCTTACTATGGCTACACCTTC. Encoded protein: CTAGDPYYGYTF.

V gene TRBV27 combines with J gene TRBJ2-1, with 9 bases matching TRBD2. The CDR3 covers 15 residues. CDR1 MNHEY and CDR2 SMNVEV come from the germline V gene (reference sequence). Trimming removed 5 bases from V and 4 bases from J; junction bases left unmatched: 6. This chain's CDR3 is CASSAPGLAYNEQFF. DNA of the CDR3: TGTGCCAGCAGTGCTCCGGGACTAGCATACAATGAGCAGTTCTTC.

J is TRBJ2-1 and V is TRBV7-9; 11 bases fit TRBD2. Germline loops: CDR1 SEHNR, CDR2 FQNEAQ (reference sequence). J gave up 6 bases and V 1 base, and 8 bases lay outside the gene matches. This CDR3 is 17 amino acids long. CDR3 in DNA: TGTGCCAGCAGCTTAGGGACCCGACTAGCGGGACGCAATGAGCAGTTCTTC. Protein product: CASSLGTRLAGRNEQFF.

J is TRBJ2-1 and V is TRBV30; the match to TRBD1 covers 7 bases. This CDR3 region has 15 residues. The V gene end was trimmed by 2 bases and the J gene end by 4 bases; junction bases not matched to a gene: 8. Germline V lookup: CDR1 GTSNPN, CDR2 SVGIG (reference sequence). The CDR3 sequence: CAWSPKGGKYNEQFF. The CDR3 coding sequence is TGTGCCTGGAGTCCTAAAGGGGGCAAGTACAATGAGCAGTTCTTC.

In this sample, this clonotype turned up a few times. V usage is TRBV7-9 and J usage is TRBJ2-1; TRBD2 matches at 13 bases. Trimming cost V 1 base and J 6 bases; bases outside gene matches: 9. In germline, CDR1 is SEHNR, CDR2 FQNEAQ (reference sequence). The CDR3 is 18 amino acids. Here the CDR3 reads CASSLVLAGGRRGNEQFF. CDR3 nucleotide sequence: TGTGCCAGCAGCTTAGTACTAGCGGGAGGGCGGCGGGGCAATGAGCAGTTCTTC. Supplemented by reference TRBV7-9 and TRBJ2-1, the full variable domain reads DTGVSQNPRHKITKRGQNVTFRCDPISEHNRLYWYRQTLGQGPEFLTYFQNEAQLEKSRLLSDRFSAERPKGSFSTLEIQRTEQGDSAMYLCASSLVLAGGRRGNEQFFGPGTRLTVL.

This rearrangement joins TRBV3-1 to TRBJ1-3, with a possible D match to TRBD1 (5 bases). This CDR3 is built from 14 residues. V lost 5 bases and J lost 4, with 12 bases in between. In germline, CDR1 is LGHDT, CDR2 YNNKEL (reference sequence). The CDR3 nucleotides read TGTGCCAGCAGCAGACGGGACTGGGGAAACACCATATATTTT. It specifies CASSRRDWGNTIYF. The entire variable domain, with the rest obtained from reference TRBV3-1 and TRBJ1-3, is as follows: DTAVSQTPKYLVTQMGNDKSIKCEQNLGHDTMYWYKQDSKKFLKIMFSYNNKELIINETVPNRFSPKSPDKAHLNLHINSLELGDSAVYFCASSRRDWGNTIYFGEGSWLTVV.

This clonotype was detected a few times. The rearrangement joins TRBV28 to TRBJ1-5; the D gene is possibly TRBD1 (5 bases). Germline CDR1 MDHEN, CDR2 SYDVKM. With 6 bases removed from V and 3 bases from J, the gap between germline ends came to 15 bases. The CDR3 covers 15 residues. The CDR3 DNA is TGTGCCAGCAGCGTACGGGACGGCTACAATCAGCCCCAGCATTTT. It yields the protein CASSVRDGYNQPQHF.

The V gene is TRBV7-2, the J gene TRBJ2-7, with 11 bases fitting TRBD2. The CDR3 runs 15 residues. Trimming removed 3 bases from V and 2 bases from J; junction bases left unmatched: 3. The germline V gene has CDR1 SGHTA and CDR2 FQGNSA. The CDR3 DNA is TGTGCCAGCAGCTTCACACTAGCGGGAGCCTACGAGCAGTACTTC. This translates into CASSFTLAGAYEQYF. The variable domain in full, with the rest retrieved from reference TRBV7-2 and TRBJ2-7, is GAGVSQSPSNKVTEKGKDVELRCDPISGHTALYWYRQSLGQGLEFLIYFQGNSAPDKSGLPSDRFSAERTGGSVSTLTIQRTQQEDSAVYLCASSFTLAGAYEQYFGPGTRLTVT.

The V call is TRBV7-2, the J call TRBJ2-2, with a weak D call TRBD1 (5 bases). V shed 5 bases and J shed 2 bases, with 15 bases lying between them. The CDR3 is made up of 16 amino acids. Germline CDR1 reads SGHTA; CDR2 reads FQGNSA. The CDR3 DNA follows: TGTGCCAGCAGCCCGCCCGGTGGGGCCAACACCGGGGAGCTGTTTTTT. Its protein product is CASSPPGGANTGELFF.

CDR3 nucleotides: TGTGCCAGCAGTCCCCCAAGCGGAGTCTCCACAGATACGCAGTATTTT. Protein product: CASSPPSGVSTDTQYF. The chain has TRBV25-1 and TRBJ2-3; a possible D gene is TRBD2 (5 bases). The CDR3 has 16 residues. Germline loops: CDR1 MGHDK, CDR2 SYGVNS. Trimming removed 5 bases from V and 2 bases from J, with 17 bases in between.

This clonotype has only a few counts. The CDR3, as DNA: TGTGCCAGCAGCTTGTACTCCGGGAGAGACACAGATACGCAGTATTTT. Translated, it gives CASSLYSGRDTDTQYF. The rearrangement links TRBV5-5 to TRBJ2-3; TRBD2 is a possible D gene (6 bases). The germline gives CDR1 SGHKS, CDR2 YYEKEE (reference sequence). CDR3 length: 16 amino acids. Trimming left V 1 base short and J 2 bases short, with 14 bases between.

This clonotype was found a few times. The V gene is TRBV5-1, the J gene TRBJ1-1; 11 bases align to TRBD1. Germline loops: CDR1 SGHRS, CDR2 YFSETQ. The CDR3 totals 15 residues. V trimming: 5 bases; J trimming: 3 bases; junction bases outside the gene matches: 6. The CDR3 DNA reads as TGCGCCAGCAGGGGACAGGGGGGCCAGGACACTGAAGCTTTCTTT. Translation: CASRGQGGQDTEAFF.

This sequence joins TRBV6-5 and TRBJ2-3; 12 bases align to TRBD2. CDR3 length equals 16 residues. CDR1 is MNHEY, CDR2 SVGAGI, per germline. The trim removed 2 bases at V and 6 bases at J, leaving 6 bases unmatched. The CDR3: CASSYGLAGGRDTQYF. The CDR3 region has the DNA TGTGCCAGCAGTTACGGGCTAGCGGGAGGGCGGGATACGCAGTATTTT.